Here is one TCR beta chain with its context. No antigen is known for it. This record comes from a study of siplizumab effects on memory and regulatory T cells. Study-wide points: Alloreactive clones mapping to unstimulated subsets formed only a minor fraction. It was not possible to assign a naive or memory phenotype to roughly 75-97% of proliferating CD4+ or CD8+ clones. The diversity of naive T cells seemed greater than that of memory cells, and their alloresponse contribution seemed major.

CDR3 length: 12 amino acids. Trimming took off 4 bases at V and 5 bases at J, with 9 bases between the two ends. Germline CDR1 is SQVTM and CDR2 is ANQGSEA. TCRdb's copy holds only in-frame clones and misses some; the assay was immunoSEQ multiplex PCR. The sample comprises about 100,000 clones, around 94% of which are singletons, and approximately 0.66% rests with the top ten. The chain couples TRBV29-1 to TRBJ1-5; D is uncertain. The origin of this receptor is a human donor in good health. The sample was Tregs sorted from blood. The CDR3 region is CSVAEGYQPQHF. The CDR3 bases are TGCAGCGTTGCGGAGGGTTATCAGCCCCAGCATTTT.